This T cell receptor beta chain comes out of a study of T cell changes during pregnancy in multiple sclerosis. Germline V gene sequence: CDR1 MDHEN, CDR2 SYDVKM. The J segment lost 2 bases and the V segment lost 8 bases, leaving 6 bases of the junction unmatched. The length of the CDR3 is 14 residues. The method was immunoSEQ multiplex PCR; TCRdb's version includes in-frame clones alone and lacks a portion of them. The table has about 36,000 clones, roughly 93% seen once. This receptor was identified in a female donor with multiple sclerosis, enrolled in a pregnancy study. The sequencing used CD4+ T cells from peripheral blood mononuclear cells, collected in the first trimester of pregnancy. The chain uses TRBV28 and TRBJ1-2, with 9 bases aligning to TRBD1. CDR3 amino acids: CASGGTGRNYGYTF. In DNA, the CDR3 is TGTGCCAGCGGTGGGACAGGGAGAAACTATGGCTACACCTTC.